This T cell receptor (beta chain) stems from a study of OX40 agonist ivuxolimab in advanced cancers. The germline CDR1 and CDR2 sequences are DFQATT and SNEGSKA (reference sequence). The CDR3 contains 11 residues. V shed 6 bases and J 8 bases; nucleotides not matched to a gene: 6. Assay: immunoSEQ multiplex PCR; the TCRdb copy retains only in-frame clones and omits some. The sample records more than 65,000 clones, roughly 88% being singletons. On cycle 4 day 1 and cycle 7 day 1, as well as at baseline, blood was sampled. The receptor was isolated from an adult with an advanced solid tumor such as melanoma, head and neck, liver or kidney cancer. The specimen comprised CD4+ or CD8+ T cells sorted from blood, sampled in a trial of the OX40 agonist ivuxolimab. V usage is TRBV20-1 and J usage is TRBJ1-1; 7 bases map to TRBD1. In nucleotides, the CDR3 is TGCAGTGCCGGACAGGAGACAGAAGCTTTCTTT. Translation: CSAGQETEAFF.